This TCR beta chain was captured by sequencing in a study of T cells in Graves' hyperthyroidism and ophthalmopathy. Study details: Initial diagnosis, before any treatment, was when peripheral blood was collected.

Whole-study findings and limits: In blood, most of the thyroid clonotypes expanded above 0.001 were also present.

The V gene lost 5 bases and the J gene lost 4 bases, with 14 bases spanning the gap. The CDR3 is made up of 13 amino acids. CDR1 and CDR2 from the germline V gene are DFQATT and SNEGSKA (reference sequence). Diagnoses used clinical symptoms, serum thyroxine and TRAb, thyroid ultrasound and orbital computed tomography. Ten or more counts support this clonotype. Its antigen is undetermined. Amplification yielded TCR beta CDR3 regions, with RNA transcripts as the source. When the TCR CDR3 underwent first-round RT-PCR, the HTBI primer set was used. TCRdb itself ran the multiplex PCR reads through MiXCR, one entry per CDR3 protein. The sample has hundreds of thousands of distinct CDR3 sequences; over 12% are singletons.

V usage is TRBV20-1 and J usage is TRBJ1-2; perhaps TRBD1 as D (5 bases). The material sequenced was blood. The sequence came from a man in his fifties or sixties with Graves' ophthalmopathy. CDR3 protein: CSAQTMGGYGYTF. DNA for the CDR3: TGCAGTGCTCAGACAATGGGGGGCTATGGCTACACCTTC.